This passage covers 9 T cell receptor beta chains from one sample sequenced in a study of T cells in Graves' hyperthyroidism and ophthalmopathy. Template material for amplifying TCR beta CDR3 regions consisted of RNA transcripts. During a first-round RT-PCR of the TCR CDR3, the HTBI primer set was used. TCRdb used MiXCR to reprocess the multiplex PCR reads, holding one entry per CDR3 protein. The table shows roughly 520,000 distinct CDR3 sequences, with roughly a quarter occurring only once. The specimen was blood. The receptors derive from a woman in her twenties or thirties with Graves' ophthalmopathy.

This clonotype appeared many times. CDR3 sequence: CASSLMAGGNYEQYF. DNA of the CDR3: TGTGCCAGCAGTTTAATGGCAGGAGGGAACTACGAGCAGTACTTC. This sequence joins TRBV12-3 or TRBV12-4 and TRBJ2-7, with D maybe TRBD2 (6 bases). The CDR3 is made up of 15 amino acids. Trimming left V 2 bases short and J 3 bases short, with 14 bases between.

This clonotype was seen many times. The CDR3 coding sequence is TGTGCCAGCAGTTTAAGGGACAGTTATGGCTACACCTTC. Protein product: CASSLRDSYGYTF. The chain is built from TRBV28 and TRBJ1-2; TRBD1 agrees at 7 bases. The CDR3 is 13 residues long. Per the germline V gene, CDR1 is MDHEN and CDR2 is SYDVKM. The J segment lost 5 bases and the V segment lost 2 bases, leaving 2 bases of the junction unmatched.

This chain uses TRBV12-3 or TRBV12-4 with TRBJ1-1; D is unresolved. Trimming removed 1 base from V and 7 bases from J, with 16 bases in between. The CDR3 covers 15 residues. The CDR3 sequence: CASSLVWQVVIEAFF. CDR3 coding DNA: TGTGCCAGCAGTTTAGTATGGCAGGTAGTCATTGAAGCTTTCTTT.

This clonotype was seen repeatedly, ten times or more. The chain is built from TRBV19 and TRBJ2-2; 12 bases map to TRBD1. V gave up 6 bases and J gave up 7 bases; unmatched junction bases: 9. The CDR3 extends over 16 amino acids. The germline V gene has CDR1 LNHDA and CDR2 SQIVND (reference sequence). In DNA form, the CDR3 reads TGTGCCAGTAGACCCCTCCGGGACAGGGGGCACGGGGAGCTGTTTTTT. Its translation is CASRPLRDRGHGELFF.

This sequence joins TRBV20-1 and TRBJ1-1; D possibly corresponds to TRBD1 (5 bases). The CDR3 length is 14 residues. V dropped 2 bases and J dropped 3 bases, with 13 bases sitting between them. Germline V lookup: CDR1 DFQATT, CDR2 SNEGSKA (reference sequence). CDR3 residues: CSARPLGTYTEAFF. For the CDR3, the DNA is TGCAGTGCTAGACCCTTGGGGACGTACACTGAAGCTTTCTTT.

In its sample, this clonotype was seen many times. This chain connects TRBV5-1 to TRBJ1-1; D may be TRBD1 (5 bases). The V gene lost 2 bases and the J gene lost 9 bases, with 14 bases spanning the gap. CDR3 length equals 13 residues. The germline V gene encodes CDR1 SGHRS and CDR2 YFSETQ. The CDR3 reads CASSFPAGRQAFF. CDR3 nucleotide sequence: TGCGCCAGCAGCTTCCCGGCAGGGAGGCAAGCTTTCTTT.

This clonotype has at least ten counts. V gene TRBV12-3 or TRBV12-4 combines with J gene TRBJ2-2; D possibly matches TRBD1 or TRBD2 (5 bases each). The CDR3 length is 14 residues. The V end was cut by 6 bases, the J end by 4 bases, with 12 bases between. The CDR3 spells CASSMGRFTGELFF. DNA of the CDR3: TGTGCCAGCAGCATGGGACGTTTCACCGGGGAGCTGTTTTTT.

The sample holds many counts of this clonotype. The chain joins TRBV7-2 to TRBJ2-1; the D gene is possibly TRBD1 (6 bases). Germline-derived CDR1 and CDR2 are SGHTA and FQGNSA. CDR3 length: 15 amino acids. V was shortened by 5 bases and J by 0 bases, with 11 bases between the two germline ends. This CDR3 is CASSGGLSSYNEQFF. The CDR3 DNA reads as TGTGCCAGCAGCGGGGGCTTGAGCTCCTACAATGAGCAGTTCTTC. Together with reference TRBV7-2 and TRBJ2-1, the CDR3 gives the full variable domain: GAGVSQSPSNKVTEKGKDVELRCDPISGHTALYWYRQSLGQGLEFLIYFQGNSAPDKSGLPSDRFSAERTGGSVSTLTIQRTQQEDSAVYLCASSGGLSSYNEQFFGPGTRLTVL.

This clonotype has a count of ten or more. This chain joins TRBV15 and TRBJ2-5; D ambiguous. The CDR3 is made up of 13 amino acids. CDR1 LNHNV and CDR2 YYDKDF come from the germline V gene (reference sequence). V dropped 0 bases and J dropped 5 bases, with 7 bases sitting between them. The CDR3 sequence is CATSRDPVETQYF. CDR3 DNA: TGTGCCACCAGCAGAGATCCGGTGGAGACCCAGTACTTC.